A single TCR beta chain is shown here with its context. The entry originates in a study of cytomegalovirus exposure and HLA in healthy donors. Primers: 60 Vbeta forward and 13 Jbeta reverse. Assay used: immunoSEQ multiplex PCR; TCRdb lists only in-frame clones, some missing. The table has some 150,000 clones, approximately 85% seen once. There are 15 residues in the CDR3. Looked up from germline, CDR1 is MDHEN and CDR2 is SYDVKM. V trimming: 6 bases; J trimming: 4 bases; junction bases outside the gene matches: 8. This receptor was obtained from a woman between 18 and 30 years old in good health and CMV-seronegative. The source material was PBMCs. J is TRBJ1-5 and V is TRBV28, with TRBD1 identical over 8 bases. The CDR3 protein is CASSGTGGKNQPQHF. The CDR3 nucleotides read TGTGCCAGCAGCGGTACAGGGGGTAAAAATCAGCCCCAGCATTTT. The full variable domain, in which reference TRBV28 and TRBJ1-5 provide the parts outside the CDR3, is DVKVTQSSRYLVKRTGEKVFLECVQDMDHENMFWYRQDPGLGLRLIYFSYDVKMKEKGDIPEGYSVSREKKERFSLILESASTNQTSMYLCASSGTGGKNQPQHFGDGTRLSIL.